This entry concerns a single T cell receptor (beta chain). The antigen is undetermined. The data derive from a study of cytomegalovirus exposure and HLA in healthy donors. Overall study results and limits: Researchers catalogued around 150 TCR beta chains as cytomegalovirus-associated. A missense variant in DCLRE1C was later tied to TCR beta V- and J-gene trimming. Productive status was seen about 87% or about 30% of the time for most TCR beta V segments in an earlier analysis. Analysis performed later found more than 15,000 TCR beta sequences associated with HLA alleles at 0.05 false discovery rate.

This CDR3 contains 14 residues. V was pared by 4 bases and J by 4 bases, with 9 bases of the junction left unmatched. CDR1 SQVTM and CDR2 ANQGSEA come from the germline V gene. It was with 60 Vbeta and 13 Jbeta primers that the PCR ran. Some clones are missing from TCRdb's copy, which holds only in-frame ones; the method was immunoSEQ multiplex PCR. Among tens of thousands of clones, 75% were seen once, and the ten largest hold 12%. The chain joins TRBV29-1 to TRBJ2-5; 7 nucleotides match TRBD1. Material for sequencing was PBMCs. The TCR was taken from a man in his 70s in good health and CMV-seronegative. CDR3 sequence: CSVARRGRPETQYF. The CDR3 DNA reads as TGCAGCGTTGCGCGAAGGGGGCGCCCAGAGACCCAGTACTTC.